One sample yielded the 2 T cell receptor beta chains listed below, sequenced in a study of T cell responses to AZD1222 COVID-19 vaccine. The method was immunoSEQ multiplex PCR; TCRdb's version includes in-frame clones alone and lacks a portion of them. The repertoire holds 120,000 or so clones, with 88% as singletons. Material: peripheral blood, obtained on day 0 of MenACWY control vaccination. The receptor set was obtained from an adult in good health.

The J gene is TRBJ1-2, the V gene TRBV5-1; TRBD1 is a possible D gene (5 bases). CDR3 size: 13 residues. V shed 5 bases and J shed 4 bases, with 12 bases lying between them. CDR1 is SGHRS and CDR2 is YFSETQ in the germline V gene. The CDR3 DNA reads TGCGCCAGCAGTCCACAGGTGCTCTATGGCTACACCTTC. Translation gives CASSPQVLYGYTF.

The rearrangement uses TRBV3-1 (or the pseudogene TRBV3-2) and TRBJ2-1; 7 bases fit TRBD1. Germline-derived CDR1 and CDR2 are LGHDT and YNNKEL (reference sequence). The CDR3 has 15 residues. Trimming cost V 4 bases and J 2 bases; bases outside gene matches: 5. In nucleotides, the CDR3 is TGTGCCAGCAGCCGTACAGGGGTACCCTACAATGAGCAGTTCTTC. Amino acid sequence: CASSRTGVPYNEQFF.